The 17 T cell receptor beta chains below all came from one sample that was sequenced in a study of blood T cell repertoires in COVID-19. Sequenced by immunoSEQ multiplex PCR; TCRdb stores in-frame clones only, minus some. The sample holds 310,000 or so clones, 90% seen once. The sequenced material came from PBMCs or T cells enriched from blood (not recorded which). The receptors were gathered from a woman in her late teens or twenties with acute COVID-19.

This clone was seen only once. This rearrangement joins TRBV15 to TRBJ2-7; possible D gene TRBD2, 6 bases. Trimming stripped 1 base from V and 2 bases from J, with 18 bases between. The CDR3 spans 17 residues. The germline V gene has CDR1 LNHNV and CDR2 YYDKDF (reference sequence). CDR3 coding DNA: TGTGCCACCAGCAGAGGAAGCTTAGCGGTAACTACCTACGAGCAGTACTTC. Its protein is CATSRGSLAVTTYEQYF.

This chain joins TRBV3-1 (or the pseudogene TRBV3-2) and TRBJ2-1; D ambiguous. Germline lookup yields CDR1 LGHDT and CDR2 YNNKEL (reference sequence). Trimming removed 0 bases from V and 0 bases from J, with 9 bases in between. The CDR3 runs 16 residues. The CDR3 region has the DNA TGTGCCAGCAGCCAAGAGTCGGGTCTCTCCTACAATGAGCAGTTCTTC. Protein: CASSQESGLSYNEQFF.

The gene calls are TRBV2 and TRBJ1-6; TRBD1 agrees at 9 bases. The junction had 0 bases not matched to a gene; V was cut back by 8 bases and J by 7 bases. Germline-derived CDR1 and CDR2 are SNHLY and FYNNEI. The CDR3 sequence is 12 residues long. CDR3 residues: CASGTGNSPLHF. CDR3 nucleotides: TGTGCCAGCGGGACAGGGAATTCACCCCTCCACTTT.

This clone was seen a few times. This same CDR3 is encoded by further DNA sequences in the sample. The chain links TRBV5-6 to TRBJ1-4; tentatively, D is TRBD1 (6 bases). The V end was cut by 5 bases, the J end by 1 base, with 15 bases between. This CDR3 contains 16 residues. Looked up from germline, CDR1 is SGHDT and CDR2 is YYEEEE. In DNA form, the CDR3 reads TGTGCCAGCAGTTTTCGAACAGGGCTAACTAATGAAAAACTGTTTTTT. Translation: CASSFRTGLTNEKLFF. The full variable domain, in which reference TRBV5-6 and TRBJ1-4 provide the parts outside the CDR3, is DAGVTQSPTHLIKTRGQQVTLRCSPKSGHDTVSWYQQALGQGPQFIFQYYEEEERQRGNFPDRFSGHQFPNYSSELNVNALLLGDSALYLCASSFRTGLTNEKLFFGSGTQLSVL.

The chain recombines TRBV6-2 or TRBV6-3 with TRBJ2-5; 9 nucleotides agree with TRBD1. Germline V gives CDR1 MNHEY, CDR2 SVGEGT. The CDR3 has 17 residues. The V and J ends lost 6 bases and 2 bases, in that order; junction bases with no gene match: 13. The CDR3 DNA follows: TGTGCCAGCAGCCTACTTTGGACAGGGGTTAATCAAGAGACCCAGTACTTC. Translating it yields CASSLLWTGVNQETQYF.

This chain uses TRBV28 with TRBJ1-3; D is ambiguous. The CDR3 contains 14 residues. Trimming shortened V by 3 bases and J by 0 bases, and 6 bases separated the two germline ends. Germline CDR1 is MDHEN and CDR2 is SYDVKM. The CDR3 region is CASSLPLSGNTIYF. The CDR3 DNA is TGTGCCAGCAGTTTGCCACTCTCTGGAAACACCATATATTTT.

The chain links TRBV5-1 to TRBJ2-5; 7 bases fit TRBD2. V trimming: 0 bases; J trimming: 5 bases; junction bases outside the gene matches: 4. CDR1 SGHRS and CDR2 YFSETQ come from the germline V gene. This CDR3 spans 14 amino acids. Written as DNA, the CDR3 is TGCGCCAGCAGCTTGGCTGTGGGGGGGGAGACCCAGTACTTC. It is translated as CASSLAVGGETQYF.

The chain has TRBV6-5 and TRBJ2-7, with D possibly TRBD1 on 6 matching bases. This CDR3 is 13 amino acids long. Germline-derived CDR1 and CDR2 are MNHEY and SVGAGI. Trimming took off 2 bases at V and 8 bases at J, with 13 bases between the two ends. The CDR3 loop is CASSYAQGWKQYF. As DNA, the CDR3 is TGTGCCAGCAGTTACGCTCAGGGGTGGAAGCAGTACTTC.

The chain links TRBV18 to TRBJ1-2; 7 bases line up with TRBD1. The CDR3 covers 13 residues. Germline V lookup: CDR1 KGHSH, CDR2 LQKENI. V lost 6 bases to trimming and J lost 3 bases; unmatched junction nucleotides: 4. The CDR3 DNA reads as TGTGCCAGCTCCTGGGACAGTGACTATGGCTACACCTTC. It yields the protein CASSWDSDYGYTF.

This rearrangement joins TRBV7-2 to TRBJ2-7, with a weak D call TRBD1 (6 bases). Trimming removed 1 base from V and 3 bases from J, with 7 bases in between. The CDR3 consists of 13 residues. Germline loops: CDR1 SGHTA, CDR2 FQGNSA. For the CDR3, the DNA is TGTGCCAGCAGCTTAGGGACAGTCTACGAGCAGTACTTC. The encoded protein is CASSLGTVYEQYF. Using reference TRBV7-2 and TRBJ2-7 for the parts outside the CDR3, the full variable domain is GAGVSQSPSNKVTEKGKDVELRCDPISGHTALYWYRQSLGQGLEFLIYFQGNSAPDKSGLPSDRFSAERTGGSVSTLTIQRTQQEDSAVYLCASSLGTVYEQYFGPGTRLTVT.

This chain connects TRBV4-2 to TRBJ1-1; D is unresolved. CDR1 is LGHNA, CDR2 YNFKEQ, per germline. V was clipped by 3 bases and J by 1 base, with 18 bases between them. The length of the CDR3 is 17 residues. This CDR3 is CASSHILARKENTEAFF. The CDR3 region has the DNA TGTGCCAGCAGCCACATATTAGCGAGGAAGGAGAACACTGAAGCTTTCTTT.

The chain joins TRBV7-2 to TRBJ1-6, with D tentatively TRBD1 (5 bases). Trimming cost V 5 bases and J 0 bases, with 11 bases left between them. Germline CDR1 SGHTA, CDR2 FQGNSA. The length of the CDR3 is 16 residues. The CDR3 DNA reads TGTGCCAGCAGCACGGGGGGGAGCTCCTATAATTCACCCCTCCACTTT. It is translated as CASSTGGSSYNSPLHF.

This sequence joins TRBV7-9 and TRBJ1-2, with 7 bases aligning to TRBD1. The V and J ends lost 5 bases and 0 bases, in that order; junction bases with no gene match: 6. The CDR3 is 15 residues long. Germline CDR1 and CDR2: SEHNR and FQNEAQ (reference sequence). The CDR3 DNA is TGTGCCAGCAGCGCACACAGGGGTTCTAACTATGGCTACACCTTC. The encoded protein is CASSAHRGSNYGYTF. Using reference TRBV7-9 and TRBJ1-2 for the parts outside the CDR3, the full variable domain is DTGVSQNPRHKITKRGQNVTFRCDPISEHNRLYWYRQTLGQGPEFLTYFQNEAQLEKSRLLSDRFSAERPKGSFSTLEIQRTEQGDSAMYLCASSAHRGSNYGYTFGSGTRLTVV.

The rearrangement uses TRBV20-1 and TRBJ2-7; tentative D call: TRBD1 (5 bases). The CDR3 loop spans 11 amino acids. Trimming shortened V by 7 bases and J by 2 bases, and 9 bases separated the two germline ends. The V gene's germline CDR1 is DFQATT and CDR2 SNEGSKA (reference sequence). CDR3 nucleotides: TGCAGTGTCAGGGTCGCCTACGAGCAGTACTTC. It translates to CSVRVAYEQYF.

V usage is TRBV19 and J usage is TRBJ2-6; 8 positions match TRBD1. CDR3 length: 18 amino acids. The junction had 11 bases not matched to a gene; V was cut back by 7 bases and J by 0 bases. Germline V CDR1 and CDR2: LNHDA, SQIVND (reference sequence). CDR3 sequence: CASTPRGRKTSGANVLTF. The CDR3 nucleotides read TGTGCCAGTACCCCCAGGGGGCGAAAGACCTCTGGGGCCAACGTCCTGACTTTC.

This chain uses TRBV27 with TRBJ1-5, with TRBD1 as a possible D gene (5 bases). Germline V CDR1 and CDR2: MNHEY, SMNVEV (reference sequence). This CDR3 contains 17 residues. V lost 0 bases and J lost 3, with 15 bases in between. The CDR3 is CASSLSGFGGDNQPQHF. The CDR3 DNA sequence: TGTGCCAGCAGTTTATCGGGCTTTGGGGGGGACAATCAGCCCCAGCATTTT.

The chain has TRBV7-8 and TRBJ1-4; 9 bases are a match to TRBD1. CDR1 and CDR2 (germline): SGHVS, FQNEAQ. This CDR3 is 17 amino acids long. Germline trimming cut 4 bases from V and 8 bases from J; bases unmatched to any gene: 14. The CDR3 loop reads CASSSGQGLLGAEKLFF. The CDR3 nucleotides are TGTGCCAGCAGCTCAGGACAGGGGCTTCTTGGGGCAGAAAAACTGTTTTTT.